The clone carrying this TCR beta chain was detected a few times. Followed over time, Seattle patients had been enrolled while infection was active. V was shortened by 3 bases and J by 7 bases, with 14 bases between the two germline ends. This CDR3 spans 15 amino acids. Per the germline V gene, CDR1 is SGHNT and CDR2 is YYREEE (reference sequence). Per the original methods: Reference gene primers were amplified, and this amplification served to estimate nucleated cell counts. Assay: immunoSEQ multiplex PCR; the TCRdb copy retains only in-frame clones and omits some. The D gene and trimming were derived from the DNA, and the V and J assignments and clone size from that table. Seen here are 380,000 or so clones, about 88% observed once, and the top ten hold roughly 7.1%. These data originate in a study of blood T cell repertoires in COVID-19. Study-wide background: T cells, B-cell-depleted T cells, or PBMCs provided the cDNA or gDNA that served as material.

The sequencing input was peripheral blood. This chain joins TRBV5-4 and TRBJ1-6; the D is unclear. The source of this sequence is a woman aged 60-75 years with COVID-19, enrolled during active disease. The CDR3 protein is CASSSVLGTNSPLHF. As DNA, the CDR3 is TGTGCCAGCAGCTCCGTACTAGGCACCAATTCACCCCTCCACTTT.